These 30 T cell receptor beta chains were sequenced from one sample in a study of post-analysis software for immune sequencing data. For these receptors, no antigen is known. Unique molecular identifiers tagged the TCR beta cDNA libraries. In TCRdb, the PCR reads were re-called with MiXCR into one record per CDR3 protein. This table has hundreds of thousands of distinct CDR3 sequences, about 27% appearing once. Whole-study results and caveats: The study found TRBV5-6, TRBV5-1 and TRBV20-1 among roughly 5 TRBV segments more frequent in patients than controls.

Source material: blood. The receptors here all came from a girl between 10 and 17 years old with multiple sclerosis.

Ten or more counts support this clonotype. The chain has TRBV10-3 and TRBJ2-1, with TRBD1 matching over 8 bases. This CDR3 is 16 amino acids long. The V gene end was trimmed by 0 bases and the J gene end by 6 bases; junction bases not matched to a gene: 7. Per germline, CDR1 ENHRY and CDR2 SYGVKD. The CDR3 coding sequence is TGTGCCATCAGTGAGTCGCGAGACAGGGGTTCCAATGAGCAGTTCTTC. This gives the protein CAISESRDRGSNEQFF.

About this clonotype itself: Compared with germline, one end of the junction differs, possibly owing to a read error. This chain joins TRBV9 and TRBJ2-7, with D tentatively TRBD2 (6 bases). The CDR3 runs 14 residues. Germline lookup yields CDR1 SGDLS and CDR2 YYNGEE. CDR3 region: CASSTGTYPYERYF. In nucleotides, the CDR3 is TGTGCCAGCAGCACCGGGACTTACCCTTACGAGCGGTACTTC. The full variable domain, its missing parts supplied by reference TRBV9 and TRBJ2-7, is DSGVTQTPKHLITATGQRVTLRCSPRSGDLSVYWYQQSLDQGLQFLIQYYNGEERAKGNILERFSAQQFPDLHSELNLSSLELGDSALYFCASSTGTYPYERYFGPGTRLTVT.

The rearrangement links TRBV6-2 or TRBV6-3 to TRBJ1-5; D gene ambiguous. V was clipped by 1 base and J by 3 bases, with 7 bases between them. Germline CDR1 reads MNHEY; CDR2 reads SVGEGT. This CDR3 spans 14 amino acids. CDR3 sequence reads: CASSYFEDNQPQHF. DNA of the CDR3: TGTGCCAGCAGTTACTTCGAGGACAATCAGCCCCAGCATTTT.

This clonotype occurred many times. The chain couples TRBV29-1 to TRBJ2-7; D is undetermined. The germline V gene encodes CDR1 SQVTM and CDR2 ANQGSEA. V was pared by 4 bases and J by 4 bases, with 8 bases between. The CDR3 is made up of 11 amino acids. CDR3 amino acids: CSVVELYEQYF. CDR3 in DNA: TGCAGCGTTGTCGAATTGTACGAGCAGTACTTC.

This rearrangement joins TRBV6-6 to TRBJ2-1; 8 nucleotides match TRBD1. This CDR3 is 16 amino acids long. From germline, CDR1 is MNHNY and CDR2 SVGAGI (reference sequence). V dropped 2 bases and J dropped 3; count of bases not matched to a gene: 6. The CDR3 here is CASSYRGTGGYNEQFF. Here the CDR3 DNA reads TGTGCCAGCAGTTACAGGGGAACAGGGGGCTACAATGAGCAGTTCTTC.

The sample holds a few counts of this clonotype. V and J are TRBV20-1 and TRBJ2-1, with 13 bases identical to TRBD2. With 6 bases clipped from V and 4 bases from J, the junction kept 12 bases outside the gene matches. Germline CDR1 and CDR2: DFQATT and SNEGSKA (reference sequence). This CDR3 has 17 residues. Here the CDR3 DNA reads TGCAGTGCCTCCGGGACTAGCGGGAAAGTCGGATACAATGAGCAGTTCTTC. Protein sequence: CSASGTSGKVGYNEQFF.

This sequence joins TRBV7-2 and TRBJ2-3; 7 bases are a match to TRBD2. CDR1 and CDR2 (germline): SGHTA, FQGNSA. The CDR3 runs to 17 residues. V lost 2 bases and J lost 1; bases outside the gene matches: 9. The CDR3 bases are TGTGCCAGCAGCTTAATCTTTGGGGGGGGGGGCACAGATACGCAGTATTTT. Translated: CASSLIFGGGGTDTQYF.

This clonotype was observed many times. The chain joins TRBV5-1 to TRBJ1-5, with D perhaps matching TRBD1 (5 bases). Germline V gene data show CDR1 as SGHRS and CDR2 as YFSETQ. CDR3 size: 16 residues. V shed 0 bases and J shed 2 bases, with 12 bases lying between them. This CDR3 is CASSLDGGGGNQPQHF. The DNA for the CDR3 is TGCGCCAGCAGCTTGGATGGGGGAGGCGGCAATCAGCCCCAGCATTTT.

The chain combines TRBV11-2 with TRBJ2-2; the D gene is possibly TRBD1 (5 bases). This CDR3 spans 16 amino acids. Germline CDR1 reads SGHAT; CDR2 reads FQNNGV. Trimming removed 5 bases from V and 2 bases from J, with 15 bases in between. The CDR3 sequence is CASSREGAINTGELFF. For the CDR3, the DNA is TGTGCCAGCAGCCGTGAAGGGGCAATTAACACCGGGGAGCTGTTTTTT.

The chain uses TRBV5-1 and TRBJ2-5; D unresolved. V shed 5 bases and J shed 5 bases, with 19 bases lying between them. Germline V gene data show CDR1 as SGHRS and CDR2 as YFSETQ. The CDR3 is made up of 15 amino acids. The CDR3 bases are TGCGCCAGCAGTCAGTACGGATCACCCCCCGAGACCCAGTACTTC. As protein: CASSQYGSPPETQYF.

This clonotype was found a few times. This rearrangement joins TRBV6-6 to TRBJ1-2, with 7 bases that match TRBD1. CDR3 length equals 15 residues. Germline CDR1 MNHNY, CDR2 SVGAGI (reference sequence). The trim removed 5 bases at V and 2 bases at J, leaving 8 bases unmatched. This CDR3 is CASSPRDRLNYGYTF. The CDR3 region has the DNA TGTGCCAGCAGTCCCAGGGACAGATTAAACTATGGCTACACCTTC.

The rearrangement joins TRBV4-3 to TRBJ2-6; 8 bases match TRBD1. The CDR3 runs 17 residues. Germline V gene lookup returns CDR1 LGHNA and CDR2 YSLEER. V lost 4 bases and J lost 0; bases outside the gene matches: 5. The CDR3 sequence: CASSRDRMYSGANVLTF. CDR3 nucleotide sequence: TGCGCCAGCAGCCGGGACAGGATGTACTCTGGGGCCAACGTCCTGACTTTC.

This clonotype was counted between two and nine times. The chain carries TRBV2 and TRBJ2-3, with 7 bases matching TRBD1. The germline CDR1 and CDR2 sequences are SNHLY and FYNNEI. V lost 6 bases, J lost 3 bases, and 6 bases stayed unmatched. This CDR3 spans 14 amino acids. CDR3 in DNA: TGTGCCAGCAGGCCCCCGACAGGGACAGATACGCAGTATTTT. Its translation is CASRPPTGTDTQYF.

In this sample, this clonotype turned up many times. The gene calls are TRBV20-1 and TRBJ1-5, with D maybe TRBD1 (6 bases). From germline, CDR1 is DFQATT and CDR2 SNEGSKA (reference sequence). The V gene lost 0 bases and the J gene lost 0 bases, with 9 bases spanning the gap. CDR3 length: 15 residues. The CDR3 sequence is CSAREGGNSNQPQHF. In nucleotides, the CDR3 is TGCAGTGCTAGAGAGGGGGGCAATAGCAATCAGCCCCAGCATTTT.

This clonotype was detected a few times. The gene calls are TRBV6-6 and TRBJ2-7, with D tentatively TRBD1 (6 bases). The V gene lost 6 bases and the J gene lost 0 bases, with 12 bases spanning the gap. This CDR3 is 14 amino acids long. The germline gives CDR1 MNHNY, CDR2 SVGAGI (reference sequence). CDR3 region: CASRGAANSYEQYF. As DNA, the CDR3 is TGTGCCAGCAGGGGGGCCGCAAACTCCTACGAGCAGTACTTC.

This clonotype came up a few times. The CDR3 DNA reads TGCAGTGCTCCGGACGCTCGTAGCACAGATACGCAGTATTTT. Its translation: CSAPDARSTDTQYF. V is TRBV20-1 and J is TRBJ2-3, with D unresolved. CDR1 and CDR2 (germline): DFQATT, SNEGSKA (reference sequence). V lost 5 bases and J lost 0, with 12 bases in between. The CDR3 contains 14 residues.

This clonotype showed up just a few times. J is TRBJ2-3 and V is TRBV6-4, with 12 bases identical to TRBD2. Trimming removed 6 bases from V and 9 bases from J; junction bases left unmatched: 10. Germline assignment: CDR1 MRHNA and CDR2 SNTAGT. This CDR3 region has 15 residues. CDR3 protein: CASSPSPGLAGTQYF. Written as DNA, the CDR3 is TGTGCCAGCAGCCCATCCCCGGGACTAGCGGGCACGCAGTATTTT.

This clonotype showed up just a few times. The chain uses TRBV28 and TRBJ2-7; D unresolved. The V gene's germline CDR1 is MDHEN and CDR2 SYDVKM. This CDR3 comprises 12 residues. V was trimmed by 4 bases and J by 2 bases, leaving 6 bases between them. The CDR3 loop is CASSSKTYEQYF. The CDR3, as DNA: TGTGCCAGCAGTTCAAAAACCTACGAGCAGTACTTC.

This clonotype was seen a few times. The chain uses TRBV28 and TRBJ2-2, with a weak D call TRBD2 (6 bases). Trimming took off 10 bases at V and 0 bases at J, with 12 bases between the two ends. Germline V gene sequence: CDR1 MDHEN, CDR2 SYDVKM. This CDR3 spans 14 amino acids. The CDR3 loop reads CANTRGPNTGELFF. The CDR3 DNA follows: TGTGCCAACACGCGGGGCCCGAACACCGGGGAGCTGTTTTTT.

J is TRBJ2-5 and V is TRBV28; D perhaps matches TRBD2 (6 bases). The CDR3 extends over 12 amino acids. Per the germline V gene, CDR1 is MDHEN and CDR2 is SYDVKM. Trimming took 7 bases from V and 3 from J, leaving 9 bases between them. The CDR3 region is CASMAGKETQYF. The CDR3 DNA follows: TGTGCCAGCATGGCGGGGAAAGAGACCCAGTACTTC.

This chain uses TRBV28 with TRBJ2-5; possibly TRBD2 for D (5 bases). Between the trimmed V and J ends, which lost 8 bases and 11 bases, there was a span of 18 bases. The CDR3 loop spans 12 amino acids. Germline V gene lookup returns CDR1 MDHEN and CDR2 SYDVKM. In DNA, the CDR3 is TGTGCCAGCCTCGGACTGTACAATGAGCAGTACTTC. Translated: CASLGLYNEQYF.

The rearrangement links TRBV12-3 or TRBV12-4 to TRBJ2-7; TRBD1 might be the D (5 bases). The CDR3 is 14 residues long. Trimming took 2 bases from V and 4 from J, leaving 12 bases between them. The CDR3 nucleotides read TGTGCCAGCAGTTTAAGGGTCAGGGTGTACGAGCAGTACTTC. Translated, it gives CASSLRVRVYEQYF.

This clonotype came up a few times. The chain is built from TRBV5-4 and TRBJ1-2; TRBD1 is a possible D gene (6 bases). CDR1 and CDR2 (germline): SGHNT, YYREEE (reference sequence). V was trimmed by 7 bases and J by 5 bases, leaving 15 bases between them. CDR3 length: 13 amino acids. The CDR3: CASQGGAEYGYTF. In nucleotides, the CDR3 is TGTGCCAGCCAAGGGGGTGCGGAGTATGGCTACACCTTC.

This chain uses TRBV10-3 with TRBJ2-1; unclear D gene. Germline CDR1 reads ENHRY; CDR2 reads SYGVKD. V gave up 2 bases and J gave up 5 bases, with 7 bases separating them. This CDR3 is 13 amino acids long. This CDR3 reads CAISEPPDNEQFF. CDR3 nucleotides: TGTGCCATCAGTGAGCCCCCCGACAATGAGCAGTTCTTC.

This clonotype was counted only a few times. This rearrangement joins TRBV2 to TRBJ1-1, with 7 bases lining up with TRBD1. The CDR3 loop spans 13 amino acids. Germline V gives CDR1 SNHLY, CDR2 FYNNEI. The V and J ends lost 4 bases and 4 bases, in that order; junction bases with no gene match: 3. CDR3 sequence: CASSGTGATEAFF. The CDR3, as DNA: TGTGCCAGCAGTGGAACAGGGGCCACTGAAGCTTTCTTT.

This clonotype was counted once. The chain is built from TRBV28 and TRBJ2-3, with D perhaps assigned TRBD1 or TRBD2 (6 bases each). V was trimmed by 7 bases and J by 6 bases, leaving 11 bases between them. CDR3 length: 12 residues. Looked up from germline, CDR1 is MDHEN and CDR2 is SYDVKM. CDR3 residues: CASTGATDTQYF. CDR3 nucleotide sequence: TGTGCCAGCACGGGGGCCACGGATACGCAGTATTTT.

This clonotype has only a few counts. The rearrangement links TRBV28 to TRBJ1-1; D perhaps matches TRBD1 (5 bases). The CDR3 runs 14 residues. V was pared by 7 bases and J by 3 bases, with 15 bases between. CDR1 is MDHEN and CDR2 is SYDVKM in the germline V gene. CDR3 coding DNA: TGTGCCAGCAACCCGCAATGGGGGGACACTGAAGCTTTCTTT. Its protein is CASNPQWGDTEAFF.

The V call is TRBV12-3 or TRBV12-4, the J call TRBJ1-1; 7 positions agree with TRBD1. J was trimmed by 4 bases and V by 7 bases; bases with no gene match: 9. The CDR3 totals 14 residues. The CDR3 region has the DNA TGTGCCAGCATTTCCAGGGGGACGGGCACTGAAGCTTTCTTT. Translation gives CASISRGTGTEAFF.

The rearrangement links TRBV25-1 to TRBJ2-6, with D tentatively TRBD1 (5 bases). V lost 2 bases and J 7 bases, leaving 9 bases between the germline ends. The germline V gene encodes CDR1 MGHDK and CDR2 SYGVNS. CDR3 length equals 14 residues. This CDR3 is CASSEPREANVLTF. The CDR3, as DNA: TGTGCCAGCAGTGAACCCAGGGAAGCCAACGTCCTGACTTTC.

This clonotype was recorded at least ten times. This chain joins TRBV9 and TRBJ2-3; D gene unclear. Germline CDR1 reads SGDLS; CDR2 reads YYNGEE. The CDR3 covers 11 residues. Trimming took off 5 bases at V and 6 bases at J, with 7 bases between the two ends. Written as DNA, the CDR3 is TGTGCCAGCAGGTCATTGGATACGCAGTATTTT. Amino acids: CASRSLDTQYF.